The rows below give T cell receptor beta chains drawn from one sample of a study of identical twins. Each CDR3 protein gets one entry after TCRdb re-called the 5' RACE reads with MiXCR. The sample has under 800,000 distinct CDR3 sequences, 21% seen once; the top ten hold 4% to 4.5%. These data were also filed under a second study, of T cells expressing NK-cell markers.

The source material was PBMCs. These receptors were taken from a woman under 30 in good health. Both conserved end residues are part of each CDR3. A D gene is named only where the DNA matches it firmly. Size is stated for part of the rows, as once, few or many counts, or as a class when the clone is expanded.

clone_size	v_call	j_call	d_call	cdr3_aa
few	TRBV10-3	TRBJ2-5	.	CAISESTLGRETQYF
few	TRBV12-3/TRBV12-4	TRBJ1-1	.	CASSSGQATGNTEAFF
.	TRBV3-1	TRBJ2-1	TRBD2	CASSQATVIAGALSVEQFF
many	TRBV9	TRBJ2-7	TRBD1	CASSFTGDTYEQYF
few	TRBV12-3/TRBV12-4	TRBJ1-5	TRBD1	CASSFDQGAGGSQHF
few	TRBV12-3/TRBV12-4	TRBJ2-7	.	CASSVARQFSYEQYF
.	TRBV7-9	TRBJ2-1	.	CASRDGTIRLNEQFF
.	TRBV20-1	TRBJ2-5	TRBD2	CSATTTSGSREAQYF
.	TRBV7-6	TRBJ2-2	.	CASSFQLLPNTGELFF
once	TRBV11-2	TRBJ2-3	.	CASSLVRVTDTQYF
.	TRBV20-1	TRBJ2-1	TRBD2	CSAVIAGGKGEQFF
.	TRBV20-1	TRBJ2-5	.	CSAPPGHRETQYF
.	TRBV6-1	TRBJ1-1	TRBD1	CASSETGVRAFF
many	TRBV29-1	TRBJ2-5	.	CSASVQGWTQYF
many	TRBV20-1	TRBJ2-3	.	CSAGTQRDTQYF
.	TRBV27	TRBJ2-5	.	CASSLFAAETQYF
many	TRBV18	TRBJ2-1	TRBD1	CASSRVDRANEQFF
.	TRBV14	TRBJ2-3	.	CASSQDPTDTQYF
few	TRBV7-2	TRBJ2-4	TRBD2	CASSLQAGLAGSLGGAKNIQYF
.	TRBV6-2/TRBV6-3	TRBJ2-5	TRBD2	CAGRTSGKETQYF
.	TRBV12-3/TRBV12-4	TRBJ2-7	.	CASKLTTEYSYEQYF
many	TRBV11-1	TRBJ2-5	.	CASSPRWETQYF
few	TRBV10-3	TRBJ2-3	.	CAISHENTDTQYF
.	TRBV6-6	TRBJ1-1	.	CASGHGGEAFF